These T cell receptor beta chains were read from a single sample in a study of blood T cells in healthy people across ages. TCRdb re-called the 5' RACE reads through MiXCR, storing one row per CDR3 protein. The sample consists of roughly 800,000 distinct CDR3 sequences, about 62% of them appearing once. Sequencing used blood. The source is a man aged 30-40 years in good health. The conserved cysteine and the conserved F or W are not part of the CDR3 here.

TRBV6-5	ASSYSGALYQETQY
TRBV7-2	ASSWAGGPGTDTQY
TRBV7-9	ASSPTSGYNEQF
TRBV18	ASSPIRSGTQY
TRBV20-1	SAIPGFPKETQY
TRBV7-2	ASSLGASGRVEQF
TRBV6-5	ASSPDRDRLNTEAF
TRBV7-9	ASARETYEQY
TRBV29-1	SVTGNVDNYGYT
TRBV9	ASSVGVAGGSTDTQY
TRBV7-6	ASSADRVGETQY
TRBV7-2	ASSLVAGGGTYRNEQF
TRBV28	ASSSHYWAGDEQY
TRBV11-2	ASSLTGVEQY
TRBV4-3	ASSQDAGRGYEQY
TRBV3-1	ASSQDRRTVYNEQF
TRBV7-9	ASSLVYRAGDRYEQY